The T cell receptor (beta chain) under discussion was sequenced for a study of shared clonotypes between healthy human individuals. Study findings and constraints: Clonotypes shared by all four donors outscored non-shared clonotypes in generation probability. It was the few donors that limited the genetic and exposure-history diversity represented.

This was a deep-level run. The data were produced by immunoSEQ multiplex PCR, yet TCRdb's version contains in-frame clones alone and is incomplete. The sample has around 1.4 million clones; just under 99% are singletons. Comments on this clone: Antigen: not known.

CDR1 is SEHNR and CDR2 is FQNEAQ in the germline V gene (reference sequence). V was shortened by 5 bases and J by 1 base, with 8 bases between the two germline ends. The CDR3 length is 13 residues. This TCR was sampled from a man aged 25-45 years in good health. The chain has TRBV7-9 and TRBJ1-1; D gene uncertain. The specimen was naive CD4+ T cells sorted from blood. Documented subset: CD45RA+ positively selected. The CDR3: CASSIQENTEAFF. CDR3 nucleotides: TGTGCCAGCAGCATTCAGGAGAACACTGAAGCTTTCTTT.